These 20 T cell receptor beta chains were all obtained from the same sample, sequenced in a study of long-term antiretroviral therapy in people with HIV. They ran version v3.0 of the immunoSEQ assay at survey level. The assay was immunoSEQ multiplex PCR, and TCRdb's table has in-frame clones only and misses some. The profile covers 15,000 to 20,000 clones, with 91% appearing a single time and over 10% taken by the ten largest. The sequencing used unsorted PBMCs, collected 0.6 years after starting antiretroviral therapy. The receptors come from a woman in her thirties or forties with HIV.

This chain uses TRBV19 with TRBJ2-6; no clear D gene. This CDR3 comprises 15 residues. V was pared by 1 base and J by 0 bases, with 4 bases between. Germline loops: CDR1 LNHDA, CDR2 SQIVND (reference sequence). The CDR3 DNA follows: TGTGCCAGTAGTATAGGCTACTCTGGGGCCAACGTCCTGACTTTC. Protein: CASSIGYSGANVLTF.

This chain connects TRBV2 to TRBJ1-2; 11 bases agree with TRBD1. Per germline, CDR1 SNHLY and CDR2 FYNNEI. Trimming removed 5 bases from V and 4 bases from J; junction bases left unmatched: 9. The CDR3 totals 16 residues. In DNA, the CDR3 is TGTGCCAGCAGTATTTCGGGGACAGGGGGAGCCTATGGCTACACCTTC. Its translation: CASSISGTGGAYGYTF.

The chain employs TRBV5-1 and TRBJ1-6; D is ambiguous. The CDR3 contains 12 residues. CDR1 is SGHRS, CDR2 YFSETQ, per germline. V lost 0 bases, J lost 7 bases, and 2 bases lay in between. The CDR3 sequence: CASSLGNSPLHF. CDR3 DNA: TGCGCCAGCAGCTTGGGAAATTCACCCCTCCACTTT. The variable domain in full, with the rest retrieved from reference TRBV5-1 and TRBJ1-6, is KAGVTQTPRYLIKTRGQQVTLSCSPISGHRSVSWYQQTPGQGLQFLFEYFSETQRNKGNFPGRFSGRQFSNSRSEMNVSTLELGDSALYLCASSLGNSPLHFGNGTRLTVT.

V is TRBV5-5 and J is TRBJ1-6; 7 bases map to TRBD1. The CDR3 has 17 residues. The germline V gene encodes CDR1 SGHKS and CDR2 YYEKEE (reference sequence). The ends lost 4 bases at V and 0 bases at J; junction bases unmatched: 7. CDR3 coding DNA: TGTGCCAGCAGCGATCCAGGGGGAAGCTCCTATAATTCACCCCTCCACTTT. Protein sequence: CASSDPGGSSYNSPLHF.

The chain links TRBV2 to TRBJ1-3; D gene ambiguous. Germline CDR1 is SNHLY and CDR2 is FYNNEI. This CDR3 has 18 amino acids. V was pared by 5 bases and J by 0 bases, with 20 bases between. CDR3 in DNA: TGTGCCAGCAGTTTAACTGTAACCGGGCTCCGCTCTGGAAACACCATATATTTT. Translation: CASSLTVTGLRSGNTIYF.

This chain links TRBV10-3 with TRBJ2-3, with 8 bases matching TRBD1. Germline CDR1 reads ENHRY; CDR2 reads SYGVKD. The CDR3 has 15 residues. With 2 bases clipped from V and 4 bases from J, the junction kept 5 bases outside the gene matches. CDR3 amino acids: CAISEGPGGPDTQYF. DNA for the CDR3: TGTGCCATCAGTGAGGGGCCAGGGGGCCCAGATACGCAGTATTTT.

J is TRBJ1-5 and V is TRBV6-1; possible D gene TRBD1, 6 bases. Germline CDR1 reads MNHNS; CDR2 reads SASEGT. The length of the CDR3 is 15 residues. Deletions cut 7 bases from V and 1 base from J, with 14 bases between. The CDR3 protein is CASTPGQSSNQPQHF. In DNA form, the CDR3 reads TGTGCCAGCACTCCGGGACAATCGAGCAATCAGCCCCAGCATTTT.

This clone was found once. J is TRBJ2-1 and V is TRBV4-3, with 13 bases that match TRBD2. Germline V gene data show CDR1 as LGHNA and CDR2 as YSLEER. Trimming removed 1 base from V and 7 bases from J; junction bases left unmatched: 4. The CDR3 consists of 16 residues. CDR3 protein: CASSQVLAGGRNEQFF. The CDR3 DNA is TGCGCCAGCAGCCAAGTACTAGCGGGGGGGAGGAATGAGCAGTTCTTC.

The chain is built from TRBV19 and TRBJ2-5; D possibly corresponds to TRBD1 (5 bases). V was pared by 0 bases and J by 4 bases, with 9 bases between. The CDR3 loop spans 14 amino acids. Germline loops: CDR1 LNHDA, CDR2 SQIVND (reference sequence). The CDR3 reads CASSIEKGRETQYF. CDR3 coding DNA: TGTGCCAGTAGTATAGAGAAGGGGCGAGAGACCCAGTACTTC.

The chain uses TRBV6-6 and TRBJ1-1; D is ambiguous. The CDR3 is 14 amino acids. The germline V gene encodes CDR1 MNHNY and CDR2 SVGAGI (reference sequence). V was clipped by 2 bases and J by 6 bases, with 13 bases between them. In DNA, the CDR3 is TGTGCCAGCAGTTACCCTGAGGGTCGGTCTGAAGCTTTCTTT. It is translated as CASSYPEGRSEAFF.

Here the CDR3 DNA reads TGTGCCAGCAGGAGGTTGGGGGGATCTGAAGCTTTCTTT. Residues: CASRRLGGSEAFF. The chain links TRBV5-6 to TRBJ1-1, with D perhaps matching TRBD1 (5 bases). This CDR3 has 13 amino acids. The germline gives CDR1 SGHDT, CDR2 YYEEEE. V was pared by 5 bases and J by 6 bases, with 14 bases between.

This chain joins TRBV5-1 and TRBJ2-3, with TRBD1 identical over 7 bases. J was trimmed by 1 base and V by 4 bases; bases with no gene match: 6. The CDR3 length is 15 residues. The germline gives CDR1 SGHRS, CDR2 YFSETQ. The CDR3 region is CASSTGQAGTDTQYF. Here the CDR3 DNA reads TGCGCCAGCAGCACCGGACAGGCAGGCACAGATACGCAGTATTTT.

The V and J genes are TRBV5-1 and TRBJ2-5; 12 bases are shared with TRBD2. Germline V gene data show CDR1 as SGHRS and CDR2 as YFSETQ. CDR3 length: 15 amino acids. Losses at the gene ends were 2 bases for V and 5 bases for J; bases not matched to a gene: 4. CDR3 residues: CASSFSSGGVETQYF. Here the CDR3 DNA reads TGCGCCAGCAGCTTCTCTAGCGGGGGGGTGGAGACCCAGTACTTC. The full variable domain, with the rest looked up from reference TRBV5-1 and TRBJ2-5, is KAGVTQTPRYLIKTRGQQVTLSCSPISGHRSVSWYQQTPGQGLQFLFEYFSETQRNKGNFPGRFSGRQFSNSRSEMNVSTLELGDSALYLCASSFSSGGVETQYFGPGTRLLVL.

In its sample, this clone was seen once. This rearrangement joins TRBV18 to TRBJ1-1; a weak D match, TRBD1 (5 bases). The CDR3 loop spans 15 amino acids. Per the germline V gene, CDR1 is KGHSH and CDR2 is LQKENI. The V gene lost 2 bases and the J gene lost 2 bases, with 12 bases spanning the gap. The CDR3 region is CASSPGGGSNTEAFF. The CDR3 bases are TGTGCCAGCTCACCAGGCGGGGGTAGTAACACTGAAGCTTTCTTT.

The chain's CDR3 is CASSLVEDSPLHF. In DNA form, the CDR3 reads TGTGCCAGCAGCTTGGTTGAGGACTCACCCCTCCACTTT. This chain links TRBV5-6 with TRBJ1-6; D unclear. The germline gives CDR1 SGHDT, CDR2 YYEEEE. Trimming stripped 0 bases from V and 10 bases from J, with 8 bases between. This CDR3 contains 13 residues. The whole variable domain, remainder taken from reference TRBV5-6 and TRBJ1-6, is DAGVTQSPTHLIKTRGQQVTLRCSPKSGHDTVSWYQQALGQGPQFIFQYYEEEERQRGNFPDRFSGHQFPNYSSELNVNALLLGDSALYLCASSLVEDSPLHFGNGTRLTVT.

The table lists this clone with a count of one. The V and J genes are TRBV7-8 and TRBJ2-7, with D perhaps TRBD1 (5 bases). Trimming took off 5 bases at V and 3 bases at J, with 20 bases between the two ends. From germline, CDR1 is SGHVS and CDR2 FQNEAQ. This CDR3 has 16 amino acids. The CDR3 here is CASSRRQKAEIYEQYF. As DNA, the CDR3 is TGTGCCAGCAGCCGCCGACAGAAGGCTGAGATCTACGAGCAGTACTTC.

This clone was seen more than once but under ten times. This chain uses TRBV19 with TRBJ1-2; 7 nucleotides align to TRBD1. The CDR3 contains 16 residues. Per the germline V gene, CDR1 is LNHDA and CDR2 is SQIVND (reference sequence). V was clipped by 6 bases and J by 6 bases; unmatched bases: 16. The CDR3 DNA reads TGTGCCAGTAGCTTAAATCTAATCTCAGGGGGTGATGGCTACACCTTC. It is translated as CASSLNLISGGDGYTF.

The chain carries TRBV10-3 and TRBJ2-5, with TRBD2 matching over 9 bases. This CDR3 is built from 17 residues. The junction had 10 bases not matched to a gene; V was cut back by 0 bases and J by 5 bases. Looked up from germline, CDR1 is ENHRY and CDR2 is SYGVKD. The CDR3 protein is CAISESPPGTSTETQYF. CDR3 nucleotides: TGTGCCATCAGTGAGTCCCCGCCGGGGACTAGCACTGAGACCCAGTACTTC.

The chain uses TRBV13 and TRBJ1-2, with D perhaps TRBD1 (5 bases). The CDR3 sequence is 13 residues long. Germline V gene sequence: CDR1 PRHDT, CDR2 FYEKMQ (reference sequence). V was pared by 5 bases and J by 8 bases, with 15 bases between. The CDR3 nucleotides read TGTGCCAGCAGCCGCGGGACGGCGGAAGGCTACACCTTC. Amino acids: CASSRGTAEGYTF.

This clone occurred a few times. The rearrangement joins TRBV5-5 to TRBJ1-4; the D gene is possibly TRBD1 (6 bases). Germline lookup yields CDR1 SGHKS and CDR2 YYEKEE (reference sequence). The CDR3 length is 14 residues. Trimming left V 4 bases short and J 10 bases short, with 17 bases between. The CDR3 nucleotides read TGTGCCAGCAGCATCGAGGGGGGGACGGGAAAACTGTTTTTT. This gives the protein CASSIEGGTGKLFF.